The subject of this entry is one T cell receptor (beta chain). This specimen comes from a study of blood T cell repertoires in COVID-19. Study context: Specimens from acute and convalescent COVID-19 originated in the United States, Italy and Spain.

With V trimmed by 4 bases and J by 7 bases, 6 bases remained unmatched. The CDR3 extends over 14 amino acids. The germline CDR1 and CDR2 sequences are SGHDN and FVKESK. In the study's own analysis: How many nucleated cells were present was estimated from reference gene primer amplification. The method was immunoSEQ multiplex PCR; TCRdb's version includes in-frame clones alone and lacks a portion of them. V and J calls and clone size are as listed in that table; D and trimming were resolved from the DNA. The table includes fewer than 250,000 clones, around four fifths detected once. The chain is built from TRBV14 and TRBJ2-1; 8 positions agree with TRBD2. The TCR originated in a woman in her seventies with active or convalescent COVID-19. The specimen was peripheral blood. CDR3 loop: CASSPPGGGNEQFF. The CDR3 DNA sequence: TGTGCCAGCAGCCCTCCGGGAGGGGGGAATGAGCAGTTCTTC.